This TCR beta chain was retrieved from a study of CD8+CD57+ T cells in acquired aplastic anemia (dated by TCRdb to the late 2010s). Turning to the overall study: A mean of approximately 3 ug of DNA, ranging from roughly 0.19 to 27.4 ug, was extracted from sorted CD4+ and CD8+ cells. Healthy donor samples averaged roughly 9.9 million reads for CD4+ and under 14 million for CD8+ cells.

The study deep-sequenced TCR repertoires of sorted CD4+ and CD8+ blood T cells from severe aplastic anemia patients and healthy subjects. Ficoll-Paque density gradient centrifugation was used to isolate peripheral blood mononuclear cells. Before DNA was extracted, CD4+ and CD8+ T cells were sorted using either FACS or magnetic beads. This clonotype was counted ten times or more. Its cognate antigen has yet to be identified. No base-level quality is on record; no much larger clone is a single base apart. Summary of the overall study and its limitations: Although under 35 CD8+ CDR3 sequences were shared by patients and controls, these sequences appeared highly expressed in patients and within the immunodominant clones of patients. Between patients and healthy controls, no significant difference in CD8+ Simpson's diversity was found (P=0.060).

Genomic DNA was used as template for profiling of TCR beta VDJ combinations and CDR3 sequences. An Illumina HiSeq 2000 was used for TCR repertoire sequencing. In the authors' own workflow: TRBV/TRBJ rearrangement plots, CDR3 size and DJ length profiles, and Simpson's diversity index were used to assess repertoires. Whichever DNA sequence was most abundant in the deep sequencing data was defined as the immunodominant clone. CDR3 amino acid sequences were checked for sharing across subjects and were also compared against the VDJdb database and published repertoires. TCRdb's own reprocessing of the public reads used fastp at Q25 and MiXCR and kept productive beta chains. Rows are unified per CDR3 protein, each entry keeping the most common DNA and genes. These V and J calls derive from TCRdb rather than the authors' analysis. The sample table records around 200,000 distinct CDR3 sequences; around 60% of these occur just once. The leading ten clones occupy around 28% of the sample.

The CDR3 runs 13 residues from the cysteine to the phenylalanine. Just the 39-base CDR3 DNA is kept, in frame starting at base 1. For CDR1 and CDR2, the germline V gene (reference sequence) lists SGHNT and YYREEE. A distance of 6 bases separates the germline ends of V and J, which lose 0 bases and 5 bases respectively. Specimen: sorted CD4+, CD8+, or CD8+CD57+ T cells (not recorded which) from PBMCs. The source of this sequence is a human donor in good health. This chain joins TRBV5-4 to TRBJ2-1; no D gene is confidently identified. The DNA reads as follows: TGTGCCAGCAGCTTGGAGGGAAACAATGAGCAGTTCTTC. Translated, it gives CASSLEGNNEQFF.